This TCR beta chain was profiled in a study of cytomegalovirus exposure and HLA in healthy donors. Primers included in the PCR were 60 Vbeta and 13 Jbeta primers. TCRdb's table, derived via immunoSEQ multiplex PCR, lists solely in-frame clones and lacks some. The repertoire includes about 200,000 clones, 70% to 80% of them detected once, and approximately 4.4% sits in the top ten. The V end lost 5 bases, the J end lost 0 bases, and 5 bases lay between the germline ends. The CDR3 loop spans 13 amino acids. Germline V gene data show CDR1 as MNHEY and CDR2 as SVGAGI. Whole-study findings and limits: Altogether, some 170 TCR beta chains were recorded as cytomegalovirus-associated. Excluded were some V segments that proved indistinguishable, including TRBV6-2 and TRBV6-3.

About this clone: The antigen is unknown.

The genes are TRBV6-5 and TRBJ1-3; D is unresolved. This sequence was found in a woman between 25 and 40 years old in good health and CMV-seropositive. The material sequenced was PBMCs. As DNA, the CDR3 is TGTGCCAGCAGTCTAAGCTCTGGAAACACCATATATTTT. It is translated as CASSLSSGNTIYF.